Included here is one TCR beta chain sequence, with context. This entry is derived from a study of cytomegalovirus exposure and HLA in healthy donors. This CDR3 comprises 13 residues. Germline CDR1 is ENHRY and CDR2 is SYGVKD. With 10 bases clipped from V and 3 bases from J, the junction kept 4 bases outside the gene matches. PCR was performed using 60 Vbeta and 13 Jbeta primers. Libraries were prepared by immunoSEQ multiplex PCR; TCRdb keeps only in-frame clonotypes and omits some of them. The table has about 67,000 clones, about 70% seen once. The rearrangement joins TRBV10-3 to TRBJ2-7, with 12 bases identical to TRBD1. The receptor comes from a woman younger than 45 in good health and CMV-seronegative. Sequenced input: PBMCs. The CDR3, as DNA: TGTGCCACCGGGACAGGGGGCCACTACGAGCAGTACTTC. Its protein is CATGTGGHYEQYF.